This T cell receptor beta chain was found in a study of OX40 agonist ivuxolimab in advanced cancers. Overall study findings and caveats: Low levels of normalized T-cell clonal expansion also appeared in some nonresponders. At doses 0.1 to 3.0 mg/kg, CD4+ and CD8+ clones expanded. There were, on average, more expanded clones in CD8+ T cells than in CD4+.

Method: immunoSEQ multiplex PCR; TCRdb's copy keeps in-frame clones and lacks some. The sample contains approximately 60,000 clones, approximately 84% of which appear only once. Note on this clone: Its antigen is currently unknown.

There are 16 residues in the CDR3. Trimming cost V 3 bases and J 0 bases; bases outside gene matches: 6. The germline V gene has CDR1 SGHTA and CDR2 FQGNSA. Here the sequenced sample was CD4+ or CD8+ T cells sorted from blood, taken in a trial of the OX40 agonist ivuxolimab. The chain joins TRBV7-2 to TRBJ2-3; TRBD2 matches 7 bases. This sequence originates from an adult with an advanced solid tumor such as melanoma, head and neck, liver or kidney cancer. Written as DNA, the CDR3 is TGTGCCAGCAGCTTCGGACTAGTCGGTAGCACAGATACGCAGTATTTT. Translation gives CASSFGLVGSTDTQYF.